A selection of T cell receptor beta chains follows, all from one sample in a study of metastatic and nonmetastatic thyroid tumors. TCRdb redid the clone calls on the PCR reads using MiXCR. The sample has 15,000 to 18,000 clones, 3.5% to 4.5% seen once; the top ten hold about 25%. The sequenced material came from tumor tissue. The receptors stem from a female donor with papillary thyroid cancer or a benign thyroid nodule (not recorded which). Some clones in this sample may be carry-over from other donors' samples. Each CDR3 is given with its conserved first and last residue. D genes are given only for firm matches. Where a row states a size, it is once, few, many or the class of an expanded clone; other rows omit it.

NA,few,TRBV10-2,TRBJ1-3,TGCGCCAGCAGTGATCCCGGGACAGGAAACACCATATATTTT,CASSDPGTGNTIYF
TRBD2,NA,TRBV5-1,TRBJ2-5,TGCGCCAGCAGCTGGGGGACTAGCCAAGAGACCCAGTACTTC,CASSWGTSQETQYF
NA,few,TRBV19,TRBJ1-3,TGTGCCAGTAGTATACAGGGGACAAGTAGAAACACCATATATTTT,CASSIQGTSRNTIYF
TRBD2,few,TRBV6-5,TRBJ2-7,TGTGCCAGCAGTCACTACCCGGGACTAGCGGGAGGAAACGAGCAGTACTTC,CASSHYPGLAGGNEQYF
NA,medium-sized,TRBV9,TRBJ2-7,TGTGCCAGCAGCGTTGGGGGAATCGGCGAGCAGTACTTC,CASSVGGIGEQYF
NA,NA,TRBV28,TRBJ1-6,TGTGCCAGCAGCACCGGACAGATTAATAATTCACCCCTCCACTTT,CASSTGQINNSPLHF
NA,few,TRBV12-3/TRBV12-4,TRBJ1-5,TGTGCCAGCAGTTTATTCGGTAGCAATCAGCCCCAGCATTTT,CASSLFGSNQPQHF
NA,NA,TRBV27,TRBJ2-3,TGTGCCAGCAGCGCCGGGGGACTCCTCAGCACAGATACGCAGTATTTT,CASSAGGLLSTDTQYF
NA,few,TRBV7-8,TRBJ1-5,TGTGCCAGCAGCTTAGCGCTAGGGGTTCATCCCCAGCATTTT,CASSLALGVHPQHF
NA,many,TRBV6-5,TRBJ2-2,TGTGCCAGCAGTTACGGCCTCGACTATATGAACACCGGGGAGCTGTTTTTT,CASSYGLDYMNTGELFF
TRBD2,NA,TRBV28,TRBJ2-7,TGTGCCAGCACTAGCGGGAGCTCCTACGAGCAGTACTTC,CASTSGSSYEQYF
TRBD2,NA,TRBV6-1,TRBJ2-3,TGTGCCAGCAGCCAATCTAGCGGGGGGCCAGATACGCAGTATTTT,CASSQSSGGPDTQYF
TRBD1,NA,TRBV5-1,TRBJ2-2,TGCGCCAGCAGCTCCTTCCGGGACAGGGATGTGCGGAGGGAGACCGGGGAGCTGTTTTTT,CASSSFRDRDVRRETGELFF
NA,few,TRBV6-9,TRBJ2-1,TGTGCCAGCAGTTACCAGGGGCGGTATTACAATGAGCAGTTCTTC,CASSYQGRYYNEQFF
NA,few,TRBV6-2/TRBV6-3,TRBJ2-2,TGTGCCAGCAGTGCACGGACAGAGGGGGCCGGGGAGCTGTTTTTT,CASSARTEGAGELFF
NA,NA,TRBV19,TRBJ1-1,TGTGCCAGTGTCACGGGTGGGAAAATGAACACTGAAGCTTTCTTT,CASVTGGKMNTEAFF
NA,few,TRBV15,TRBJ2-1,TGTGCCACCAGCCATTTACCGTCCTCCGAGCAGTTCTTC,CATSHLPSSEQFF
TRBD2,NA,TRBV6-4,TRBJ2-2,TGTGCCAGCAGCGCTCTAGCGGGTGACACCGGGGAGCTGTTTTTT,CASSALAGDTGELFF
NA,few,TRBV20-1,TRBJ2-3,TGCAGTGCTATGGCGACTAGTCGTACTTTAGATACGCAGTATTTT,CSAMATSRTLDTQYF
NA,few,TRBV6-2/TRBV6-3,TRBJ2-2,TGTGCCAGCAGTTACACCCAGACCGGGGAGCTGTTTTTT,CASSYTQTGELFF
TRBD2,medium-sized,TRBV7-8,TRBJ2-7,TGTGCCAGCAGCAAACCTAGCGGGCACAGTTCCTACGAGCAGTACTTC,CASSKPSGHSSYEQYF
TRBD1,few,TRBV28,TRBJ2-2,TGTGCCAGCACTCCTCGGCCGGGACAGCGGAACACCGGGGAGCTGTTTTTT,CASTPRPGQRNTGELFF
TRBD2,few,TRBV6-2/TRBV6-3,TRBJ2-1,TGTGCCAGCAGTTGGACTAGCGGGAGCAATGAGCAGTTCTTC,CASSWTSGSNEQFF
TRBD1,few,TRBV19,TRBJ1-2,TGTGCCAGTAGTAGTGCCCCCCTCGGGACAGGCGGCGGCACCTTC,CASSSAPLGTGGGTF
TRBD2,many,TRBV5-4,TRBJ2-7,TGTGCCAGCAGCTTGGACCGCGGGAGGGGATACGAGCAGTACTTC,CASSLDRGRGYEQYF
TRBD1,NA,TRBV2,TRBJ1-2,TGTGCCAGCGATACCGACAGGGACTATGGCTACACCTTC,CASDTDRDYGYTF
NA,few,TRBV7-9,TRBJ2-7,TGTGCCAGCAGCCTATGGGGGGTTCACTACGAGCAGTACTTC,CASSLWGVHYEQYF
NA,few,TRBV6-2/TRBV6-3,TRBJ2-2,TGTGCCAGCAGTTACTCGGATCTTGGAGGGAACACCGGGGAGCTGTTTTTT,CASSYSDLGGNTGELFF